These 5 T cell receptor beta chains originate from one sample sequenced in a study of blood T cell repertoires in COVID-19. Clones were sequenced by immunoSEQ multiplex PCR, and TCRdb holds only the in-frame ones, with some missing. The repertoire holds fewer than 400,000 clones, with 80% to 90% as singletons. The specimen was PBMCs or T cells enriched from blood (not recorded which). These TCRs come from a young man who had recovered from COVID-19.

V is TRBV7-9 and J is TRBJ1-1; D is ambiguous. CDR1 and CDR2 from the germline V gene are SEHNR and FQNEAQ (reference sequence). The CDR3 is 11 amino acids. V lost 8 bases to trimming and J lost 8 bases, with 12 bases between them. CDR3 protein: CASLDPGEAFF. The DNA for the CDR3 is TGTGCCAGCCTAGACCCGGGGGAAGCTTTCTTT.

The chain uses TRBV12-3 or TRBV12-4 and TRBJ2-1; TRBD1 matches at 8 bases. There are 13 residues in the CDR3. Trimming at V came to 6 bases and at J to 9 bases, leaving 7 bases not matched to a gene. CDR3 residues: CASRRTGYGEQFF. In DNA form, the CDR3 reads TGTGCCAGCAGACGGACAGGGTATGGTGAGCAGTTCTTC.

CDR3 region: CASSLTGGADTQYF. The CDR3 DNA follows: TGTGCCAGCTCACTGACAGGGGGGGCAGATACGCAGTATTTT. The chain joins TRBV18 to TRBJ2-3; TRBD1 matches at 9 bases. The V and J ends lost 4 bases and 4 bases, in that order; junction bases with no gene match: 3. The CDR3 extends over 14 amino acids. Looked up from germline, CDR1 is KGHSH and CDR2 is LQKENI.

The chain employs TRBV7-3 and TRBJ1-2, with 8 bases that match TRBD1. V gave up 3 bases and J gave up 7 bases; unmatched junction bases: 4. This CDR3 is built from 13 residues. Germline V gene data show CDR1 as SGHTA and CDR2 as FQGTGA. CDR3 residues: CASSFQGAVGYTF. CDR3 nucleotide sequence: TGTGCCAGCAGCTTCCAGGGGGCGGTTGGCTACACCTTC.

The chain links TRBV10-3 to TRBJ2-2; 8 nucleotides agree with TRBD2. V gave up 0 bases and J gave up 0 bases; unmatched junction bases: 6. Germline assignment: CDR1 ENHRY and CDR2 SYGVKD. CDR3 length equals 18 residues. CDR3 coding DNA: TGTGCCATCAGTGAGTCACTAGCGGCCACAGCGAACACCGGGGAGCTGTTTTTT. It specifies CAISESLAATANTGELFF.